One sample yielded the 8 T cell receptor beta chains listed below, sequenced in a study of cytomegalovirus exposure and HLA in healthy donors. It was with 60 Vbeta and 13 Jbeta primers that the PCR ran. Generated by immunoSEQ multiplex PCR, the TCRdb table keeps only in-frame clones and is missing some. The sample holds 150,000 to 200,000 clones; 60% to 85% are singletons and the top ten take less than 2.5%. The sequencing input was PBMCs. The receptors originated from a man aged 45 to 65 in good health and CMV-seropositive.

The CDR3 region is CAISARRGEKLFF. CDR3 sequence (DNA): TGTGCCATCAGTGCGAGAAGGGGTGAAAAACTGTTTTTT. The chain combines TRBV10-3 with TRBJ1-4; maybe TRBD1 (5 bases). CDR3 length: 13 residues. The V end was cut by 4 bases, the J end by 7 bases, with 10 bases between. Germline CDR1 ENHRY, CDR2 SYGVKD.

The chain has TRBV15 and TRBJ1-5; D remains unclear. Germline CDR1 is LNHNV and CDR2 is YYDKDF (reference sequence). The germline V and J ends were trimmed by 5 bases and 4 bases, with 6 bases remaining between them. This CDR3 contains 12 residues. The CDR3 loop is CATSPRNQPQHF. The CDR3 nucleotides are TGTGCCACCAGCCCGAGGAATCAGCCCCAGCATTTT.

This chain joins TRBV6-5 and TRBJ2-5; D is perhaps TRBD1 (6 bases). The V and J ends lost 6 bases and 5 bases respectively, with 10 bases between them. The germline V gene has CDR1 MNHEY and CDR2 SVGAGI. The CDR3 length is 12 residues. The CDR3 DNA sequence: TGTGCCAGCAGGGGGGCAGGGGAGACCCAGTACTTC. Protein product: CASRGAGETQYF.

The genes are TRBV6-6 and TRBJ2-1; 13 bases fit TRBD2. V shed 7 bases and J 6 bases; nucleotides not matched to a gene: 9. The CDR3 has 16 residues. Germline V gene lookup returns CDR1 MNHNY and CDR2 SVGAGI (reference sequence). CDR3 protein: CASTKLAGGLGNEQFF. The CDR3 nucleotides are TGTGCCAGCACCAAACTAGCGGGGGGGCTGGGCAATGAGCAGTTCTTC.

Regarding this clone: This CDR3 is also generated by other DNA sequences in the sample. V usage is TRBV6-5 and J usage is TRBJ1-1; D might be TRBD1 (5 bases). CDR3 length equals 13 residues. CDR1 and CDR2 from the germline V gene are MNHEY and SVGAGI. V shed 5 bases and J shed 2 bases, with 9 bases lying between them. The DNA of the CDR3 is TGTGCCAGCAGTCTCACAGGTAACACTGAAGCTTTCTTT. Residues: CASSLTGNTEAFF.

J is TRBJ1-5 and V is TRBV19; 7 nucleotides align to TRBD1. This CDR3 has 18 amino acids. Germline CDR1 LNHDA, CDR2 SQIVND (reference sequence). V was pared by 2 bases and J by 0 bases, with 10 bases of the junction left unmatched. The CDR3 coding sequence is TGTGCCAGTAGTATATCTCGCGGGACAGTTTATAGCAATCAGCCCCAGCATTTT. It yields the protein CASSISRGTVYSNQPQHF.

This sequence joins TRBV10-3 and TRBJ1-2; D possibly corresponds to TRBD1 (5 bases). The germline V gene has CDR1 ENHRY and CDR2 SYGVKD. The CDR3 spans 15 residues. Trimming took 0 bases from V and 2 from J, leaving 10 bases between them. The CDR3 nucleotides read TGTGCCATCAGTGAGTCCCTTGACAGAAACTATGGCTACACCTTC. This codes for CAISESLDRNYGYTF.

The genes are TRBV5-6 and TRBJ2-3, with 14 bases matching TRBD2. CDR3 length equals 17 residues. Unmatched junction bases numbered 5, after V lost 1 base and J lost 4 bases. Germline loops: CDR1 SGHDT, CDR2 YYEEEE. The CDR3 nucleotides are TGTGCCAGCAGCTTGCCTGGGACTAGCGGGGGAGCAGATACGCAGTATTTT. As protein: CASSLPGTSGGADTQYF.